This TCR beta chain originates from a study of regulatory T cells in long-lasting Graves disease. Trimming took 3 bases from V and 11 from J, leaving 17 bases between them. The CDR3 consists of 13 residues. The germline V gene encodes CDR1 KGHSH and CDR2 LQKENI. Specified time point: persistent/refractory GD, antithyroid drugs over 5 years with positive TRAb. RNA from PBMCs was the source of the TCR library. TCR beta libraries were built with iRepertoire HTBI primers and Arm-PCR of CDR3 regions. TCRdb processed the multiplex PCR reads anew with MiXCR; each CDR3 protein has one entry. Of about 430,000 distinct CDR3 sequences listed, around a fifth are singletons.

The chain joins TRBV18 to TRBJ2-7; the D is unclear. Sequenced here: peripheral blood mononuclear cells (PBMCs), sampled when the disease was refractory, from a patient treated with antithyroid drugs. The clonotype originates from a female donor with Graves disease. CDR3 amino acids: CASSPTPLGKEYF. The CDR3 nucleotides are TGTGCCAGCTCACCTACACCCCTGGGGAAGGAGTACTTC.